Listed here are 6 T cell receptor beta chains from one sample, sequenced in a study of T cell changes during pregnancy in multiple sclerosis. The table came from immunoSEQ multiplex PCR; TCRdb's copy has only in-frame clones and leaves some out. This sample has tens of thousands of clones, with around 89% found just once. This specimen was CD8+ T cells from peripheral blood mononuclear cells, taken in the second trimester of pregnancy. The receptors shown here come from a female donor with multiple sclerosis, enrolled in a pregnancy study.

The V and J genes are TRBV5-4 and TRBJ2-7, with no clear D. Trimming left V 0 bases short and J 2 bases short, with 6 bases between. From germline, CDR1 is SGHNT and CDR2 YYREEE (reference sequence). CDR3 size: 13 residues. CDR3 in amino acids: CASSLGPAYEQYF. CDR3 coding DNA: TGTGCCAGCAGCTTGGGGCCAGCCTACGAGCAGTACTTC.

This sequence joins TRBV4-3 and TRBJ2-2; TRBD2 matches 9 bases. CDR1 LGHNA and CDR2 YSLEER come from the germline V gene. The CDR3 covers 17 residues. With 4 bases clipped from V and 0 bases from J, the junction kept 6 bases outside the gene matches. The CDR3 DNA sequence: TGCGCCAGCAGCCCCACAATAGCGGGAGCGAACACCGGGGAGCTGTTTTTT. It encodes CASSPTIAGANTGELFF.

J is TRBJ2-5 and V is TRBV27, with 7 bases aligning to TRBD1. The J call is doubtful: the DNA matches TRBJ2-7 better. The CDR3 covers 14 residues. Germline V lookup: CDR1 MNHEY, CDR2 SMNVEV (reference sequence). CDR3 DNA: TGTGCCAGCAGTTCCCGGGACAGAACCTACGAGCAGTACTTC. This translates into CASSSRDRTYEQYF.

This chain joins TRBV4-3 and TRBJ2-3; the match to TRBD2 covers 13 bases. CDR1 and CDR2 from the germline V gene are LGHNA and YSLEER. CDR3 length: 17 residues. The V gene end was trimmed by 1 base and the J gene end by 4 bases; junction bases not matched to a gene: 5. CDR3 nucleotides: TGCGCCAGCAGCCAAGGCTCGGGACTAGCGGGATCAGATACGCAGTATTTT. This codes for CASSQGSGLAGSDTQYF.

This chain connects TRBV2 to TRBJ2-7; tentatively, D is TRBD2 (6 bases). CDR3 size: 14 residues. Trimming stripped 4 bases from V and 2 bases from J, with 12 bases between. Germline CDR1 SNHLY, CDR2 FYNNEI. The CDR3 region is CASSGRELTYEQYF. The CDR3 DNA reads TGTGCCAGCAGTGGCCGGGAGCTAACCTACGAGCAGTACTTC.

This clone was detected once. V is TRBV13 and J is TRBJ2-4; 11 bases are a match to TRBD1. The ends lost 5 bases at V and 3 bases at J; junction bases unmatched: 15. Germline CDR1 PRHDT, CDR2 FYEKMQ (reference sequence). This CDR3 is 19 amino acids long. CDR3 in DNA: TGTGCCAGCAGCGCCCGAAGGAGGACAGGGGGCACTAACAAAAACATTCAGTACTTC. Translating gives CASSARRRTGGTNKNIQYF.